The 19 T cell receptor beta chains given below trace back to one sample, sequenced in a study of brain T cells in children with intractable seizures. Sequenced by immunoSEQ multiplex PCR; TCRdb stores in-frame clones only, minus some. The sample comprises about 76,000 clones, 93% of which are singletons, and roughly 1.5% rests with the top ten. This specimen was peripheral blood, taken at surgery. The receptors derive from a boy under three years old with tuberous sclerosis and intractable seizures.

V usage is TRBV19 and J usage is TRBJ1-5; no clear D gene. The ends were cut back, 0 bases at V and 2 bases at J, with 8 bases in the middle. This CDR3 spans 15 amino acids. CDR1 is LNHDA and CDR2 is SQIVND in the germline V gene (reference sequence). The CDR3 DNA sequence: TGTGCCAGTAGTATAGAATCCAGAGGCAATCAGCCCCAGCATTTT. Translating it yields CASSIESRGNQPQHF.

The chain employs TRBV24-1 and TRBJ2-1, with D maybe TRBD2 (5 bases). Germline loops: CDR1 KGHDR, CDR2 SFDVKD. The V end lost 3 bases, the J end lost 3 bases, and 11 bases lay between the germline ends. The CDR3 runs to 15 residues. CDR3 sequence (DNA): TGTGCCACCAGTGATCTCCGGGAAGGCTACAATGAGCAGTTCTTC. This encodes CATSDLREGYNEQFF.

V and J are TRBV11-2 and TRBJ2-5, with TRBD2 as a possible D gene (6 bases). From germline, CDR1 is SGHAT and CDR2 FQNNGV. The length of the CDR3 is 16 residues. V gave up 1 base and J gave up 0 bases, with 12 bases separating them. The CDR3 protein is CASSLVVAGYQETQYF. The CDR3, as DNA: TGTGCCAGCAGCTTAGTAGTCGCGGGGTACCAAGAGACCCAGTACTTC. Complete variable domain (other parts from reference TRBV11-2 and TRBJ2-5): EAGVAQSPRYKIIEKRQSVAFWCNPISGHATLYWYQQILGQGPKLLIQFQNNGVVDDSQLPKDRFSAERLKGVDSTLKIQPAKLEDSAVYLCASSLVVAGYQETQYFGPGTRLLVL.

The chain uses TRBV30 and TRBJ2-1; D not resolved. Trimming took off 0 bases at V and 8 bases at J, with 5 bases between the two ends. Germline V gene data show CDR1 as GTSNPN and CDR2 as SVGIG (reference sequence). This CDR3 contains 11 residues. The chain's CDR3 is CAWSVKDEQFF. As DNA, the CDR3 is TGTGCCTGGAGTGTAAAGGATGAGCAGTTCTTC.

The rearrangement links TRBV27 to TRBJ1-6; D is ambiguous. This CDR3 is 15 amino acids long. Germline-derived CDR1 and CDR2 are MNHEY and SMNVEV (reference sequence). V was cut by 0 bases and J by 7 bases, with 10 bases left in between. CDR3 sequence reads: CASSLSPGGNSPLHF. As DNA, the CDR3 is TGTGCCAGCAGTTTATCGCCGGGTGGGAATTCACCCCTCCACTTT.

The chain combines TRBV19 with TRBJ2-1; perhaps TRBD1 as D (5 bases). The CDR3 length is 14 residues. V lost 11 bases, J lost 0 bases, and 14 bases lay in between. Per the germline V gene, CDR1 is LNHDA and CDR2 is SQIVND (reference sequence). DNA of the CDR3: TGTGCCTCGGGTGGAGACAGCTCCTACAATGAGCAGTTCTTC. It is translated as CASGGDSSYNEQFF.

V gene TRBV12-3 or TRBV12-4 combines with J gene TRBJ1-2; maybe TRBD1 (6 bases). Deletions cut 4 bases from V and 4 bases from J, with 10 bases between. CDR3 size: 13 residues. The CDR3 region is CASSWGAVYGYTF. CDR3 nucleotides: TGTGCCAGCAGTTGGGGGGCCGTCTATGGCTACACCTTC.

The V gene is TRBV3-1 (or the pseudogene TRBV3-2), the J gene TRBJ1-3; D unclear. The CDR3 runs to 13 residues. Germline CDR1 and CDR2: LGHDT and YNNKEL (reference sequence). V was shortened by 3 bases and J by 0 bases, with 3 bases between the two germline ends. The CDR3 DNA reads TGTGCCAGCAGCCAGAGCTCTGGAAACACCATATATTTT. Protein product: CASSQSSGNTIYF.

This clone turned up a few times. The gene calls are TRBV30 and TRBJ2-7, with 9 nucleotides matching TRBD1. CDR1 GTSNPN and CDR2 SVGIG come from the germline V gene (reference sequence). V trimming: 3 bases; J trimming: 2 bases; junction bases outside the gene matches: 8. This CDR3 has 15 amino acids. The CDR3 region is CAWREGTGSAYEQYF. CDR3 coding DNA: TGTGCCTGGAGGGAAGGGACAGGGTCGGCCTACGAGCAGTACTTC.

The rearrangement joins TRBV15 to TRBJ1-2; D is undetermined. V lost 1 base and J 5 bases, leaving 5 bases between the germline ends. This CDR3 has 12 amino acids. Germline-derived CDR1 and CDR2 are LNHNV and YYDKDF (reference sequence). This chain's CDR3 is CATSRVGYGYTF. CDR3 nucleotides: TGTGCCACCAGCAGAGTAGGTTATGGCTACACCTTC.

V usage is TRBV7-9 and J usage is TRBJ2-2, with D perhaps matching TRBD1 (5 bases). V lost 1 base to trimming and J lost 6 bases, with 12 bases between them. The CDR3 loop spans 15 amino acids. Germline-derived CDR1 and CDR2 are SEHNR and FQNEAQ (reference sequence). CDR3 coding DNA: TGTGCCAGCAGCTTAGAGGGGCTCATCGCCGGGGAGCTGTTTTTT. It yields the protein CASSLEGLIAGELFF.

The chain links TRBV30 to TRBJ2-7, with 8 bases identical to TRBD2. The CDR3 is 12 amino acids. V lost 4 bases and J lost 6; bases outside the gene matches: 5. Germline lookup yields CDR1 GTSNPN and CDR2 SVGIG (reference sequence). CDR3 nucleotide sequence: TGTGCCTGGACGCCGGGGGGGCGCGAGCAGTACTTC. It specifies CAWTPGGREQYF.

The chain couples TRBV7-9 to TRBJ2-1, with 7 bases lining up with TRBD2. Germline CDR1 and CDR2: SEHNR and FQNEAQ (reference sequence). J was trimmed by 3 bases and V by 4 bases; bases with no gene match: 18. CDR3 length equals 19 residues. The CDR3 sequence: CASSSPQTSLWGGYNEQFF. DNA of the CDR3: TGTGCCAGCAGCTCCCCTCAGACCTCTCTATGGGGGGGCTACAATGAGCAGTTCTTC.

The chain couples TRBV6-5 to TRBJ1-6, with a tentative D call TRBD1 (5 bases). CDR1 and CDR2 from the germline V gene are MNHEY and SVGAGI. The CDR3 totals 15 residues. V was clipped by 7 bases and J by 7 bases, with 17 bases between them. CDR3 sequence (DNA): TGTGCCAGCACCCCGTCGGGACGGAAGAATTCACCCCTCCACTTT. It encodes CASTPSGRKNSPLHF.

The J gene is TRBJ1-3, the V gene TRBV28; D uncertain. Trimming pared 2 bases from V and 0 bases from J, leaving 11 bases between. The CDR3 loop spans 16 amino acids. Per germline, CDR1 MDHEN and CDR2 SYDVKM. CDR3 protein: CASSLAALSSGNTIYF. Here the CDR3 DNA reads TGTGCCAGCAGTTTAGCAGCTCTAAGCTCTGGAAACACCATATATTTT.

Turning to this clone: This same CDR3 is encoded by further DNA sequences in the sample. The gene calls are TRBV7-9 and TRBJ2-1; D unclear. V gave up 1 base and J gave up 3 bases, with 1 base separating them. The CDR3 contains 12 residues. Germline loops: CDR1 SEHNR, CDR2 FQNEAQ (reference sequence). The CDR3 DNA sequence: TGTGCCAGCAGCTTAGGCTACAATGAGCAGTTCTTC. It encodes CASSLGYNEQFF.

This rearrangement joins TRBV7-9 to TRBJ2-7; 7 bases map to TRBD1. This CDR3 has 18 residues. The germline gives CDR1 SEHNR, CDR2 FQNEAQ (reference sequence). Trimming took 5 bases from V and 2 from J; bases not matched to a gene: 18. Here the CDR3 reads CASSQITGRTGAAYEQYF. In nucleotides, the CDR3 is TGTGCCAGCAGCCAGATAACCGGTAGGACAGGAGCCGCCTACGAGCAGTACTTC.

The V and J genes are TRBV2 and TRBJ2-7, with 8 positions matching TRBD1. There are 14 residues in the CDR3. V trimming: 8 bases; J trimming: 6 bases; junction bases outside the gene matches: 12. Germline V gene sequence: CDR1 SNHLY, CDR2 FYNNEI. The chain's CDR3 is CASLGGTGVGEQYF. CDR3 DNA sequence: TGTGCCAGCCTAGGGGGGACAGGAGTTGGCGAGCAGTACTTC. The full variable domain, with the rest looked up from reference TRBV2 and TRBJ2-7, is EPEVTQTPSHQVTQMGQEVILRCVPISNHLYFYWYRQILGQKVEFLVSFYNNEISEKSEIFDDQFSVERPDGSNFTLKIRSTKLEDSAMYFCASLGGTGVGEQYFGPGTRLTVT.

The CDR3 nucleotides read TGTGCCAGCAGTGAAATAGCCTACGAGCAGTACTTC. Protein product: CASSEIAYEQYF. The gene calls are TRBV6-1 and TRBJ2-7; D is unresolved. The CDR3 has 12 residues. Germline V CDR1 and CDR2: MNHNS, SASEGT. V lost 2 bases and J 2 bases, leaving 4 bases between the germline ends.